The 2 T cell receptor beta chains presented below share a single source sample, sequenced in a study of T cell responses to AZD1222 COVID-19 vaccine. Produced via immunoSEQ multiplex PCR; TCRdb's table is partial and in-frame only. The sample lists around 150,000 clones, approximately 90% seen once, with roughly 2% in the top ten. The sequencing used peripheral blood, collected on day 0 of AZD1222 vaccination. The receptors derive from an adult in good health.

CDR3 loop: CASSYEGTDTQYF. In DNA form, the CDR3 reads TGTGCCAGCAGTTACGAAGGCACAGATACGCAGTATTTT. The chain combines TRBV28 with TRBJ2-3, with unresolved D. V dropped 4 bases and J dropped 1 base, with 6 bases sitting between them. The germline CDR1 and CDR2 sequences are MDHEN and SYDVKM. The CDR3 consists of 13 residues.

This chain uses TRBV6-2 or TRBV6-3 with TRBJ1-4; the D is unclear. CDR1 is MNHEY and CDR2 is SVGEGT in the germline V gene. The V gene lost 0 bases and the J gene lost 6 bases, with 11 bases spanning the gap. The CDR3 is 15 amino acids. CDR3: CASSYSNSKYEKLFF. The DNA of the CDR3 is TGTGCCAGCAGTTACTCTAACAGCAAGTATGAAAAACTGTTTTTT.